This TCR beta chain stems from a study of T cells in tuberculosis. The CDR3 runs to 14 residues. Per germline, CDR1 LNHDA and CDR2 SQIVND (reference sequence). Unmatched junction bases numbered 7, after V lost 6 bases and J lost 5 bases. Thawed, overnight-rested PBMC were stained with GMM-loaded CD1B tetramer, viability dye and anti-CD3, then sorted. The lipid loaded on the CD1B tetramers was C32 glucose monomycolate from Rhodococcus equi. Notes on the study in general: T cells binding CD1B-GMM tetramer weakly possibly escaped the sort.

Sequenced by immunoSEQ multiplex PCR; TCRdb stores in-frame clones only, minus some. The repertoire holds about 59,000 clones, under 90% seen once, with around 13% in the top ten. This chain links TRBV19 with TRBJ2-5, with 9 bases fitting TRBD2. Sequencing was carried out using CD1b-GMM tetramer-negative cells sorted from PBMCs. This clonotype was sampled from an adult woman with latent tuberculosis. CDR3 sequence reads: CASSQGLAVETQYF. CDR3 DNA sequence: TGTGCCAGTAGCCAGGGACTAGCCGTGGAGACCCAGTACTTC.